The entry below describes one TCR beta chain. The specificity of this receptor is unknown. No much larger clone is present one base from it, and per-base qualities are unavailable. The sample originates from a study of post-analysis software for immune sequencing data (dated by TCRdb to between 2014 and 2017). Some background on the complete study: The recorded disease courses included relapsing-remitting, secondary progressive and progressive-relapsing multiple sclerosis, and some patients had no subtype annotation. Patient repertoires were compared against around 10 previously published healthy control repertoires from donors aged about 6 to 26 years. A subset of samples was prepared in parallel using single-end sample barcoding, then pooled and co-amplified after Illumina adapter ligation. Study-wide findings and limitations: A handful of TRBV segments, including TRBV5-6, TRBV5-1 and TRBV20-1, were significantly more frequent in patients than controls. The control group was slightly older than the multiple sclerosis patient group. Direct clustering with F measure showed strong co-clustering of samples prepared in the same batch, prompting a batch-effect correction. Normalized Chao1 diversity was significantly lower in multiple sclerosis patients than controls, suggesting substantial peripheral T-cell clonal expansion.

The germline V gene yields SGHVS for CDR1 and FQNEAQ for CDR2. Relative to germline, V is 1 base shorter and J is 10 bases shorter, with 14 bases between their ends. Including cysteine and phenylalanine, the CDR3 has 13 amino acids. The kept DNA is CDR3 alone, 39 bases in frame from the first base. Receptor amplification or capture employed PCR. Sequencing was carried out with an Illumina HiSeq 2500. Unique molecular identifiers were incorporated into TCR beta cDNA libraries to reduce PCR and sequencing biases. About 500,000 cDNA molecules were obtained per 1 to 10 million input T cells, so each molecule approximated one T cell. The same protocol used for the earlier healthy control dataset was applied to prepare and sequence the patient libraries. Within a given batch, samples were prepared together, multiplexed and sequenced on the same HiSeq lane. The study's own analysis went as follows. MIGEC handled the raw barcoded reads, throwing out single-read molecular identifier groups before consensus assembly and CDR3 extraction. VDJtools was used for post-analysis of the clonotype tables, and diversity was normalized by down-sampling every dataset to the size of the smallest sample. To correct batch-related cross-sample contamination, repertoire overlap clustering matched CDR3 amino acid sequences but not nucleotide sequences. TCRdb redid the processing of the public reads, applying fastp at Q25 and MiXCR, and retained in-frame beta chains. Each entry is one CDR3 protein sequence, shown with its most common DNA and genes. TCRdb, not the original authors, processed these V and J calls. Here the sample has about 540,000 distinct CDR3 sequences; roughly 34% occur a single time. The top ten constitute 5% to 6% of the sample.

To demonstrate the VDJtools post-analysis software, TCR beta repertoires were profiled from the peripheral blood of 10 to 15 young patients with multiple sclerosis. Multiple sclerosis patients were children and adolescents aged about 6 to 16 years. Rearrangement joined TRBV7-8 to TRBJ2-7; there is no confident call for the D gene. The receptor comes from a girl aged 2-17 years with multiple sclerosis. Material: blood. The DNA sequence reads TGTGCCAGCAGCTTAGATCTTAGGAAAGGCCAGTACTTC. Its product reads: CASSLDLRKGQYF.